The 13 T cell receptor beta chains in this list originate from one sample, sequenced in a study of cytomegalovirus exposure and HLA in healthy donors (dated by TCRdb to about 2017). Receptor libraries were prepared by the immunoSEQ multiplex PCR assay. TCRdb limited this immuneACCESS table to in-frame rearrangements with V and J called. A share of clones is missing; checked studies link under half to unresolved V genes, and the rest is unexplained. Recorded for this sample are about 140,000 clones; about 86% of them occurred a single time. The ten largest clones represent 6.5% to 8.5% of the sample. Sequencing was done on a sample of PBMCs. The receptor source for this set is a woman aged 18-29 years in good health and CMV-seropositive.

This chain uses TRBV28 with TRBJ1-2; D not resolved. Trimming took off 1 base at V and 8 bases at J, with 14 bases between the two ends. Per germline, CDR1 MDHEN and CDR2 SYDVKM. This CDR3 has 14 amino acids. DNA of the CDR3: TGTGCCAGCAGTTTATTTCAAGAGGGCAGCGGCTACACCTTC. This codes for CASSLFQEGSGYTF.

The CDR3 loop reads CASSPQGFYGYTF. The CDR3 DNA sequence: TGTGCCAGCAGTCCACAGGGGTTCTATGGCTACACCTTC. This rearrangement joins TRBV25-1 to TRBJ1-2; 7 nucleotides match TRBD1. Germline CDR1 is MGHDK and CDR2 is SYGVNS. The CDR3 covers 13 residues. Trimming cost V 5 bases and J 4 bases; bases outside gene matches: 4.

The V gene is TRBV5-1, the J gene TRBJ2-5, with 8 nucleotides matching TRBD1. The CDR3 contains 15 residues. Germline values: CDR1 SGHRS, CDR2 YFSETQ. V shed 4 bases and J 1 base; nucleotides not matched to a gene: 6. The CDR3 is CASSGRTGTQETQYF. Written as DNA, the CDR3 is TGCGCCAGCAGCGGGAGGACAGGGACCCAAGAGACCCAGTACTTC.

The gene calls are TRBV5-1 and TRBJ2-1, with D possibly being TRBD1 (6 bases). This CDR3 has 16 residues. V lost 0 bases and J lost 1, with 11 bases in between. Looked up from germline, CDR1 is SGHRS and CDR2 is YFSETQ. CDR3 sequence: CASSLVVGQSYNEQFF. The CDR3 coding sequence is TGCGCCAGCAGCTTGGTTGTTGGACAGTCCTACAATGAGCAGTTCTTC.

In this sample, this clone turned up once. This chain uses TRBV7-2 with TRBJ2-7; TRBD2 aligns across 11 bases. With 5 bases clipped from V and 4 bases from J, the junction kept 10 bases outside the gene matches. Per germline, CDR1 SGHTA and CDR2 FQGNSA. This CDR3 region has 16 residues. DNA of the CDR3: TGTGCCAGCAGCCTCTCGGCGACTAGCGGGGCTTACGAGCAGTACTTC. This sequence encodes CASSLSATSGAYEQYF.

J is TRBJ2-1 and V is TRBV28; a weak D match, TRBD1 (6 bases). The length of the CDR3 is 17 residues. V lost 5 bases and J lost 2, with 19 bases in between. Germline V gene sequence: CDR1 MDHEN, CDR2 SYDVKM. CDR3 in amino acids: CASSPRQVRGTYNEQFF. The CDR3 DNA is TGTGCCAGCAGTCCCCGACAGGTTAGGGGGACCTACAATGAGCAGTTCTTC.

The J gene is TRBJ1-1, the V gene TRBV20-1; maybe TRBD1 (5 bases). The CDR3 is 11 amino acids. Germline CDR1 is DFQATT and CDR2 is SNEGSKA (reference sequence). V dropped 0 bases and J dropped 10 bases, with 9 bases sitting between them. CDR3 amino acids: CSARERRGAFF. CDR3 in DNA: TGCAGTGCTAGAGAGAGAAGGGGAGCTTTCTTT.

V usage is TRBV7-8 and J usage is TRBJ1-2; D is undetermined. The CDR3 has 13 residues. The germline gives CDR1 SGHVS, CDR2 FQNEAQ. V was cut by 5 bases and J by 5 bases, with 12 bases left in between. CDR3 bases: TGTGCCAGCAGCCTCGACAAGATTTATGGCTACACCTTC. Translating it yields CASSLDKIYGYTF.

This clone was seen only a few times. V gene TRBV5-6 combines with J gene TRBJ2-7; TRBD1 aligns across 8 bases. This CDR3 contains 15 residues. Trimming at V came to 3 bases and at J to 5 bases, leaving 10 bases not matched to a gene. Germline V CDR1 and CDR2: SGHDT, YYEEEE. The CDR3 reads CASSYAGGPIHEQYF. In nucleotides, the CDR3 is TGTGCCAGCAGCTACGCAGGGGGCCCAATTCACGAGCAGTACTTC.

The genes are TRBV6-1 and TRBJ1-6; 8 bases agree with TRBD1. Trimming at V came to 1 base and at J to 10 bases, leaving 6 bases not matched to a gene. Per the germline V gene, CDR1 is MNHNS and CDR2 is SASEGT. This CDR3 comprises 15 residues. The CDR3 sequence is CASSEGTGIISPLHF. Written as DNA, the CDR3 is TGTGCCAGCAGTGAAGGGACAGGGATCATCTCACCCCTCCACTTT.

This clone has a handful of counts. This sequence joins TRBV28 and TRBJ2-7, with 8 bases that match TRBD1. The V gene end was trimmed by 8 bases and the J gene end by 5 bases; junction bases not matched to a gene: 11. Germline V gene data show CDR1 as MDHEN and CDR2 as SYDVKM. The CDR3 totals 14 residues. CDR3 DNA: TGTGCCAGCCTCAGTGACACAGGGGGGCACGAGCAGTACTTC. Amino acid sequence: CASLSDTGGHEQYF.

This chain links TRBV28 with TRBJ2-1, with D perhaps matching TRBD2 (6 bases). The ends were cut back, 7 bases at V and 9 bases at J, with 13 bases in the middle. Germline V CDR1 and CDR2: MDHEN, SYDVKM. The CDR3 runs to 12 residues. The CDR3 is CASTKVGGEQFF. The CDR3 DNA reads as TGTGCCAGCACGAAAGTGGGGGGTGAGCAGTTCTTC.

The V and J genes are TRBV6-6 and TRBJ2-7, with D perhaps matching TRBD2 (5 bases). Trimming took 0 bases from V and 7 from J, leaving 10 bases between them. The V gene's germline CDR1 is MNHNY and CDR2 SVGAGI (reference sequence). There are 13 residues in the CDR3. DNA of the CDR3: TGTGCCAGCAGTTACTCGGTCGGACTTGAGCAGTACTTC. Translated, it gives CASSYSVGLEQYF.